This T cell receptor (beta chain) derives from a study of cytomegalovirus exposure and HLA in healthy donors. For the study at large: An earlier analysis found 110 million or so unique TCR beta sequences from about 190 million T cells. Study results and limitations: It was reported that TCR beta sequences correctly inferred the HLA-A and HLA-B alleles for most subjects. The authors assumed roughly uniform sequencing depth across donors for presence/absence analyses. High sensitivity and specificity were reportedly achieved when the classifier diagnosed cytomegalovirus status.

A note on this clone: Its specificity is not known. Distinct nucleotide sequences in the sample also encode this CDR3.

Germline V CDR1 and CDR2: LNHDA, SQIVND (reference sequence). The CDR3 is 14 amino acids. V shed 9 bases, J shed 0 bases, and the junction held 5 bases outside the gene matches. Vbeta (60) and Jbeta (13) primers were used in the PCR. Assay: immunoSEQ multiplex PCR; the TCRdb copy retains only in-frame clones and omits some. The sample holds about 130,000 clones; about 81% are singletons and the top ten take about 1%. Sample: PBMCs. The genes are TRBV19 and TRBJ1-3, with 7 nucleotides matching TRBD1. The sequence was collected from a young woman in good health and CMV-seronegative. CDR3 region: CASEAGGSGNTIYF. CDR3 coding DNA: TGTGCCAGCGAGGCAGGGGGCTCTGGAAACACCATATATTTT.